This TCR beta chain was captured by sequencing in a study of blood T cell repertoires in COVID-19. Each participant's cohort was designated according to participant-reported clinical history. Each recovered donor of Cohort 3 presented with two negative PCRs, clearance, or symptom resolution. This CDR3 has 16 amino acids. Germline CDR1 SGHDT, CDR2 YYEEEE. Trimming shortened V by 2 bases and J by 0 bases, and 12 bases separated the two germline ends. This clone was detected once. Only in-frame clones appear in the TCRdb table, and some are missing; sequencing was by immunoSEQ multiplex PCR. This table has approximately 480,000 clones, roughly 87% appearing once.

The sample consisted of PBMCs or T cells enriched from blood (not recorded which). The receptor comes from a woman aged 18-29 years who had recovered from COVID-19. The V call is TRBV5-6, the J call TRBJ1-3; no firm D call. CDR3 sequence reads: CASSFSPLSSGNTIYF. CDR3 sequence (DNA): TGTGCCAGCAGCTTTTCCCCCCTTAGCTCTGGAAACACCATATATTTT.